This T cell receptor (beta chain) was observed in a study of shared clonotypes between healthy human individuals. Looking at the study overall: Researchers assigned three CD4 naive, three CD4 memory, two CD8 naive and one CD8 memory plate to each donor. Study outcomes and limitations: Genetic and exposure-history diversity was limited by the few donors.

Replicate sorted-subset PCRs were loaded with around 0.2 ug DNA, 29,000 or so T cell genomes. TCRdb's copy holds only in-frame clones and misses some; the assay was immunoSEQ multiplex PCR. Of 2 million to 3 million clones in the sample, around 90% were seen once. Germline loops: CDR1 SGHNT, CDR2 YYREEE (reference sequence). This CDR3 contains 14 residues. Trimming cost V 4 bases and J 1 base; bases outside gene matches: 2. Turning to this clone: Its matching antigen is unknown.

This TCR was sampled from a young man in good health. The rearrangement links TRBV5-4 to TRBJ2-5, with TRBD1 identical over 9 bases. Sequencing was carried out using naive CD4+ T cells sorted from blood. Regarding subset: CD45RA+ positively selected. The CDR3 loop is CASSQGQGQETQYF. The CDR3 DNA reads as TGTGCCAGCAGCCAGGGACAGGGCCAAGAGACCCAGTACTTC. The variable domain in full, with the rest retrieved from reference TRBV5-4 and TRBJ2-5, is ETGVTQSPTHLIKTRGQQVTLRCSSQSGHNTVSWYQQALGQGPQFIFQYYREEENGRGNFPPRFSGLQFPNYSSELNVNALELDDSALYLCASSQGQGQETQYFGPGTRLLVL.